This TCR beta chain stems from a study of T-cell memory formation after mild COVID-19 (dated by TCRdb to about 2021). Regarding the study in general: TCR sequence clusters from the two donors were found to be largely donor specific. Two young, previously healthy adult volunteers made up the cohort, one male and one female. T-cell clones expanding and contracting after mild COVID-19 in a couple of donors were tracked by longitudinal TCRalpha and TCRbeta repertoire sequencing.

The table lists this clonotype with many counts. Its antigen has not been determined. Base qualities are not provided; no much larger clone lies one nucleotide away. Per the germline V gene, MGHRA is the CDR1 and YSYEKL is the CDR2. The germline V and J ends show losses of 2 bases and 1 base respectively, and no gene match explains 8 bases of the junction. The CDR3 runs 18 amino acids, cysteine and phenylalanine included. The entry retains the CDR3 DNA only, 54 bases that are in frame from base 1. Study-wide conclusions, independent of this receptor: Whether the second-wave clones peaking on day 37 were SARS-CoV-2 specific was not confirmed. Clones contracting from day 15 to 85 had balanced CD4/CD8 phenotypes, while a second wave expanding from day 15 to 37 was biased towards CD4+. Contracting CD4+ clones turned up mainly in the CM and EM memory subsets, whereas EMRA was where CD8+ clones were enriched. The study covered only two mild cases, and larger cohorts including severe cases with pre-infection samples were considered necessary. Some responding clones were detected in pre-infection memory, suggesting pre-existing cross-reactive memory T cells joined the SARS-CoV-2 response.

Ficoll-Paque density gradient centrifugation was the method used to isolate PBMCs. TCRdb names Illumina NovaSeq 6000 as the instrument used. Using 5'RACE with constant-segment primers, TCRalpha and TCRbeta cDNA libraries were constructed, with sample barcodes and unique molecular identifiers added in the process. RNA was extracted from every sample with Trizol reagent. The libraries were amplified in two PCR steps, and the second step added a second sample barcode and Illumina TruSeq adapters. Sequencing of the libraries was done on an Illumina NovaSeq, producing 2 x 150 bp paired-end reads. Per the source publication's procedure: With migec v1.2.7, reads were demultiplexed and then collapsed into UMI-guided consensus sequences. Using mixcr v2.1.11, UMI consensuses were aligned to TRA and TRB V and J templates and then assembled into clonotypes. A clonotype was counted as expanded or contracted only when both edgeR and NoisET called the clonotype significant, with the noise models trained on biological replicates. edgeR calls used a false discovery rate-adjusted p below 0.01 and a log2 fold-change threshold of 1. PCA with hierarchical clustering of max-normalized trajectories of the 1000 most abundant clonotypes was used as exploratory dynamics analysis. Separately sequenced CD4+ and CD8+ repertoires were used to assign the CD4 or CD8 phenotype of responding clones. The raw public data were reprocessed by TCRdb itself: fastp quality trimming at Q25, MiXCR clonotype calling, in-frame beta chains only. Each entry is one CDR3 protein sequence, shown with its most common DNA and genes. V and J calls and clone size were set by TCRdb, not the authors. The sample records fewer than 600,000 distinct CDR3 sequences, about 22% of which are singletons. Roughly 8.1% of the sample is held by the ten biggest clonotypes.

The chain links TRBV4-1 with TRBJ2-3; 11 of the junction bases match TRBD2. Material for sequencing was PBMCs or a T cell subset sorted from them (not recorded which). The receptor's source is an adult woman who had mild COVID-19 (a few samples of this study predate the infection). The sample titles of this study are shuffled in the database, so cell type and time point are left out; the donor was told from shared clones. The DNA sequence follows: TGCGCCAGCAGCCAACCGGGACTAGCGGCGGGAGGCACAGATACGCAGTATTTT. It translates as CASSQPGLAAGGTDTQYF.